The 23 T cell receptor beta chains presented below share a single source sample, sequenced in a study of Graves' ophthalmopathy and Graves' hyperthyroidism. Scientists amplified the TCR beta CDR3 regions from RNA transcripts. HTBI primers primed a first-round RT-PCR, and a second-round multiplex PCR followed. Each CDR3 protein gets one entry after TCRdb re-called the multiplex PCR reads with MiXCR. The data contain approximately 330,000 distinct CDR3 sequences, roughly 15% of them singletons. Sequencing used peripheral blood. These receptors all come from an adult man with Graves' ophthalmopathy.

Worth noting for this clonotype: With a much larger clone just one base away, this may be a read error. CDR3 loop: CSASASGSYEQYF. The CDR3 region has the DNA TGCAGTGCTAGTGCTAGCGGCTCCTACGAGCAGTACTTC. This chain connects TRBV20-1 to TRBJ2-7, with TRBD2 matching 7 bases. The germline CDR1 and CDR2 sequences are DFQATT and SNEGSKA (reference sequence). The CDR3 is 13 amino acids. J gave up 0 bases and V 3 bases, and 2 bases lay outside the gene matches.

This clonotype was detected ten times or more. The rearrangement links TRBV20-1 to TRBJ2-6; D remains unclear. Between the trimmed V and J ends, which lost 1 base and 0 bases, there was a span of 10 bases. The CDR3 covers 16 residues. The germline CDR1 and CDR2 sequences are DFQATT and SNEGSKA (reference sequence). Here the CDR3 DNA reads TGCAGTGCTAGAGTAAGGACCCGCTCTGGGGCCAACGTCCTGACTTTC. It translates to CSARVRTRSGANVLTF.

Ten or more counts support this clonotype. The chain employs TRBV20-1 and TRBJ1-5, with 7 bases matching TRBD1. The CDR3 spans 16 residues. Losses at the gene ends were 6 bases for V and 6 bases for J; bases not matched to a gene: 17. The germline CDR1 and CDR2 sequences are DFQATT and SNEGSKA (reference sequence). The CDR3 loop is CSAENRGAGGVQPQHF. CDR3 coding DNA: TGCAGTGCGGAAAACCGGGGGGCAGGGGGAGTTCAGCCCCAGCATTTT.

The chain employs TRBV6-1 and TRBJ1-6; D call uncertain. The germline CDR1 and CDR2 sequences are MNHNS and SASEGT. Trimming took off 8 bases at V and 2 bases at J, with 7 bases between the two ends. This CDR3 has 13 amino acids. CDR3 bases: TGTGCCAGCGGGTCTACCTATAATTCACCCCTCCACTTT. Residues: CASGSTYNSPLHF.

This clonotype was observed many times. The gene calls are TRBV5-6 and TRBJ1-6, with D possibly being TRBD1 (6 bases). The CDR3 runs to 14 residues. The V end lost 5 bases, the J end lost 6 bases, and 12 bases lay between the germline ends. CDR1 and CDR2 (germline): SGHDT, YYEEEE. The DNA of the CDR3 is TGTGCCAGCAGTTTCCGACAGGTTAATTCACCCCTCCACTTT. This sequence encodes CASSFRQVNSPLHF.

This clonotype was detected only a few times. The chain carries TRBV19 and TRBJ2-2; TRBD1 might be the D (6 bases). The CDR3 consists of 15 residues. Germline CDR1 LNHDA, CDR2 SQIVND (reference sequence). Trimming pared 7 bases from V and 6 bases from J, leaving 18 bases between. CDR3 amino acids: CASKPQGSKSGELFF. CDR3 coding DNA: TGTGCCAGTAAACCGCAGGGGTCTAAGTCCGGGGAGCTGTTTTTT.

Comment on this clonotype: It may be a read error: a sequence one base away is much more abundant. The CDR3 ends on some other residue instead of the conserved phenylalanine or tryptophan, so this is likely a read error. V usage is TRBV5-1 and J usage is TRBJ1-1; D gene ambiguous. Germline V gene lookup returns CDR1 SGHRS and CDR2 YFSETQ. V gave up 4 bases and J gave up 8 bases, with 12 bases separating them. There are 12 residues in the CDR3. In DNA, the CDR3 is TGCGCCAGCAGCGATAAAGAGTTAGAAGCTTTCCTT. Translating it yields CASSDKELEAFL.

This clonotype occurred many times. V gene TRBV11-2 combines with J gene TRBJ2-7; 7 positions match TRBD2. This CDR3 is 15 amino acids long. The V gene end was trimmed by 2 bases and the J gene end by 6 bases; junction bases not matched to a gene: 10. From germline, CDR1 is SGHAT and CDR2 FQNNGV. CDR3 in amino acids: CASSLSGTGRSEQYF. CDR3 nucleotide sequence: TGTGCCAGCAGCTTAAGCGGGACGGGAAGGAGCGAGCAGTACTTC.

This clonotype was recorded at least ten times. The J gene is TRBJ1-3, the V gene TRBV12-3 or TRBV12-4; D is uncertain. The CDR3 totals 13 residues. Trimming pared 2 bases from V and 5 bases from J, leaving 7 bases between. CDR3 region: CASSLSERNTIYF. CDR3 coding DNA: TGTGCCAGCAGTTTATCCGAAAGAAACACCATATATTTT.

This chain connects TRBV6-1 to TRBJ2-7; tentatively, D is TRBD2 (5 bases). CDR1 MNHNS and CDR2 SASEGT come from the germline V gene. The ends were cut back, 5 bases at V and 0 bases at J, with 11 bases in the middle. The CDR3 is 14 amino acids. CDR3 DNA: TGTGCCAGCAGTAGCGGACCGAGCTCCTACGAGCAGTACTTC. It is translated as CASSSGPSSYEQYF.

This clonotype was picked up many times. The gene calls are TRBV19 and TRBJ2-2; unclear D gene. The CDR3 runs 12 residues. CDR1 LNHDA and CDR2 SQIVND come from the germline V gene (reference sequence). V was cut by 4 bases and J by 9 bases, with 9 bases left in between. The CDR3 nucleotides are TGTGCCAGTAGTAGAAATCTACGGGAGCTGTTTTTT. Protein sequence: CASSRNLRELFF.

This clonotype was counted ten times or more. The chain links TRBV5-1 to TRBJ1-2; the D gene is possibly TRBD1 (5 bases). Germline CDR1 and CDR2: SGHRS and YFSETQ. This CDR3 region has 14 residues. Trimming pared 4 bases from V and 0 bases from J, leaving 10 bases between. CDR3 bases: TGCGCCAGCAGCACGGACACTACTAACTATGGCTACACCTTC. Translation gives CASSTDTTNYGYTF.

This clonotype was seen at least ten times. This may arise from a read error, as a much more abundant clone is one base away. V is TRBV12-3 or TRBV12-4 and J is TRBJ1-1, with a weak D call TRBD1 (6 bases). This CDR3 has 14 amino acids. V shed 5 bases and J shed 1 base, with 11 bases lying between them. The CDR3 here is CASSTPTGNTEAFF. The CDR3 DNA reads TGTGCCAGCAGTACCCCGACAGGGAACACTGAAGCTTTCTTT.

Regarding this clonotype: This could be a read error, since a much larger clone is one nucleotide away. The rearrangement links TRBV3-1 to TRBJ1-1, with D unclear. The CDR3 runs to 15 residues. Germline assignment: CDR1 LGHDT and CDR2 YNNKEL (reference sequence). The CDR3 loop is CASSLQASPNAEAFF. In nucleotides, the CDR3 is TGTGCCAGCAGCCTACAAGCGTCTCCGAACGCTGAAGCTTTCTTT.

This clonotype was seen ten or more times. The V and J genes are TRBV27 and TRBJ2-7, with 9 bases that match TRBD1. In germline, CDR1 is MNHEY, CDR2 SMNVEV (reference sequence). This CDR3 has 14 amino acids. Trimming removed 5 bases from V and 6 bases from J; junction bases left unmatched: 8. CDR3 bases: TGTGCCAGCAGTCTCCGGGACAGGGAACGCGAGCAGTACTTC. It is translated as CASSLRDREREQYF.

This chain uses TRBV6-1 with TRBJ2-7; either TRBD1 or TRBD2 may supply D (5 bases each). Trimming stripped 3 bases from V and 3 bases from J, with 9 bases between. The CDR3 loop spans 13 amino acids. Germline lookup yields CDR1 MNHNS and CDR2 SASEGT. The CDR3 loop is CASSDRDHYEQYF. As DNA, the CDR3 is TGTGCCAGCAGTGACAGGGACCACTACGAGCAGTACTTC.

Ten or more counts support this clonotype. The genes are TRBV29-1 and TRBJ2-7, with D unclear. The CDR3 runs 12 residues. The V gene lost 1 base and the J gene lost 0 bases, with 4 bases spanning the gap. CDR1 and CDR2 from the germline V gene are SQVTM and ANQGSEA. The CDR3 sequence: CSVEGSSYEQYF. In nucleotides, the CDR3 is TGCAGCGTTGAAGGGAGCTCCTACGAGCAGTACTTC.

This clonotype showed up many times. This chain links TRBV7-8 with TRBJ1-2, with D uncertain. V was clipped by 4 bases and J by 2 bases, with 14 bases between them. Per the germline V gene, CDR1 is SGHVS and CDR2 is FQNEAQ. The CDR3 extends over 15 amino acids. The CDR3 loop is CASSSTQNPNYGYTF. In DNA form, the CDR3 reads TGTGCCAGCAGCTCCACCCAAAATCCAAACTATGGCTACACCTTC.

This clonotype occurred many times. The chain carries TRBV30 and TRBJ1-5; the D gene is possibly TRBD1 (5 bases). The germline V gene encodes CDR1 GTSNPN and CDR2 SVGIG (reference sequence). V shed 0 bases and J shed 6 bases, with 21 bases lying between them. The CDR3 runs to 17 residues. This chain's CDR3 is CAWSVRGKGVGPQPQHF. The DNA of the CDR3 is TGTGCCTGGAGTGTACGAGGGAAAGGGGTCGGACCTCAGCCCCAGCATTTT.

This clonotype was seen many times. The CDR3 sequence: CSASPTGSDYGYTF. The CDR3 nucleotides read TGCAGTGCTAGTCCTACAGGGTCGGACTATGGCTACACCTTC. The chain has TRBV20-1 and TRBJ1-2, with TRBD1 as a possible D gene (6 bases). The CDR3 is 14 amino acids. Germline V gene sequence: CDR1 DFQATT, CDR2 SNEGSKA (reference sequence). The V gene lost 3 bases and the J gene lost 3 bases, with 14 bases spanning the gap.

This clonotype was counted many times. The rearrangement joins TRBV7-2 to TRBJ1-2; perhaps TRBD1 as D (5 bases). Germline CDR1 reads SGHTA; CDR2 reads FQGNSA. V was pared by 5 bases and J by 2 bases, with 15 bases between. This CDR3 has 15 amino acids. The CDR3 DNA reads TGTGCCAGCAGCCTCGGGGCTACCGTGAACTATGGCTACACCTTC. Translation gives CASSLGATVNYGYTF.

This clonotype showed up many times. V usage is TRBV10-3 and J usage is TRBJ2-2; D unresolved. Germline V gives CDR1 ENHRY, CDR2 SYGVKD. The CDR3 is made up of 12 amino acids. Trimming shortened V by 6 bases and J by 5 bases, and 7 bases separated the two germline ends. CDR3 region: CAISQKTGELFF. Here the CDR3 DNA reads TGTGCCATCAGCCAGAAAACCGGGGAGCTGTTTTTT.

This clonotype came up many times. This sequence joins TRBV29-1 and TRBJ2-2; D not certain. The V end lost 4 bases, the J end lost 0 bases, and 6 bases lay between the germline ends. This CDR3 contains 13 residues. Germline CDR1 SQVTM, CDR2 ANQGSEA. The CDR3 here is CSVVRPNTGELFF. The CDR3 DNA reads TGCAGCGTTGTACGTCCGAACACCGGGGAGCTGTTTTTT.